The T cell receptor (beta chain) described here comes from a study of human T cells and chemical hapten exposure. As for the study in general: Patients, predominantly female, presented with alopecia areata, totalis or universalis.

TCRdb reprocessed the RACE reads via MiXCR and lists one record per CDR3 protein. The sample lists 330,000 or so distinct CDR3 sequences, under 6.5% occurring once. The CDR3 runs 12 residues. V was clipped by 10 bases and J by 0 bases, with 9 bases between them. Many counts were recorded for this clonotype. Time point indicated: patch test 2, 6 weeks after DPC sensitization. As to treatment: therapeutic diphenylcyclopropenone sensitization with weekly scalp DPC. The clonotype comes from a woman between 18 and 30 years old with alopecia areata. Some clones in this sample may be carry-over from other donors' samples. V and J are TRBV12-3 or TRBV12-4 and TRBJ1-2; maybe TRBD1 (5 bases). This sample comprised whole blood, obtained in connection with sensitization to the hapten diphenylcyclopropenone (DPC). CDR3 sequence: CATTAANYGYTF. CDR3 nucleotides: TGTGCCACGACAGCGGCTAACTATGGCTACACCTTC.